These 8 T cell receptor beta chains were sequenced from one sample in a study of T cells in Graves' hyperthyroidism and ophthalmopathy. Amplification targeted TCR beta CDR3 regions from RNA transcripts. First-round RT-PCR with HTBI primers amplified the TCR CDR3 region. TCRdb reprocessed the multiplex PCR reads with MiXCR, giving one entry per CDR3 protein. The sample contains about 500,000 distinct CDR3 sequences, approximately 15% of which appear only once. Sample: blood. Source of these receptors: a young woman with Graves' hyperthyroidism.

The chain couples TRBV3-1 to TRBJ1-1, with 10 bases fitting TRBD1. The J segment lost 1 base and the V segment lost 4 bases, leaving 12 bases of the junction unmatched. This CDR3 contains 18 residues. CDR1 and CDR2 (germline): LGHDT, YNNKEL (reference sequence). The CDR3 DNA reads as TGTGCCAGCAGCCCACCATGGGGGACAGGGGCGGGGAACACTGAAGCTTTCTTT. Protein sequence: CASSPPWGTGAGNTEAFF.

This clonotype was detected many times. The V call is TRBV4-1, the J call TRBJ1-1; TRBD1 is a possible D gene (6 bases). V gave up 1 base and J gave up 11 bases, with 11 bases separating them. CDR1 and CDR2 from the germline V gene are MGHRA and YSYEKL. The CDR3 consists of 12 residues. The CDR3 coding sequence is TGCGCCAGCAGCCAAGCGGGGGCGCGCGCTTTCTTT. Protein product: CASSQAGARAFF.

This clonotype has more than one count but fewer than ten. The chain has TRBV6-2 or TRBV6-3 and TRBJ1-6, with D hard to call. Germline CDR1 MNHEY, CDR2 SVGEGT. V was trimmed by 0 bases and J by 0 bases, leaving 15 bases between them. CDR3 length: 19 residues. In nucleotides, the CDR3 is TGTGCCAGCAGTTACTCTAGCAGTACCGAGTACTCCTATAATTCACCCCTCCACTTT. This codes for CASSYSSSTEYSYNSPLHF.

This clonotype has at least ten counts. The gene calls are TRBV18 and TRBJ1-1; perhaps TRBD1 as D (5 bases). Germline CDR1 KGHSH, CDR2 LQKENI. This CDR3 spans 17 amino acids. With 2 bases removed from V and 1 base from J, the gap between germline ends came to 17 bases. Written as DNA, the CDR3 is TGTGCCAGCTCACCATTGGGCAGGGTCGAGGGGAACACTGAAGCTTTCTTT. It is translated as CASSPLGRVEGNTEAFF.

This clonotype has at least ten counts. The V gene is TRBV25-1, the J gene TRBJ2-6; D gene ambiguous. V was clipped by 3 bases and J by 2 bases, with 14 bases between them. The CDR3 length is 17 residues. The germline CDR1 and CDR2 sequences are MGHDK and SYGVNS. CDR3 in DNA: TGTGCCAGCAGTGATTTCCTGACCCCAGCTGGGGCCAACGTCCTGACTTTC. This encodes CASSDFLTPAGANVLTF.

This clonotype has at least ten counts. The chain is built from TRBV2 and TRBJ2-6, with D perhaps matching TRBD1 (6 bases). Germline CDR1 reads SNHLY; CDR2 reads FYNNEI. Trimming stripped 6 bases from V and 4 bases from J, with 13 bases between. This CDR3 region has 15 residues. DNA of the CDR3: TGTGCCAGCAGCCTACAGGGTCCGGGGGCCAACGTCCTGACTTTC. Protein: CASSLQGPGANVLTF.

The chain recombines TRBV20-1 with TRBJ2-3; TRBD2 matches 10 bases. This CDR3 contains 14 residues. Germline V gene lookup returns CDR1 DFQATT and CDR2 SNEGSKA (reference sequence). With V trimmed by 6 bases and J by 5 bases, 8 bases remained unmatched. Here the CDR3 reads CSAARTSGGDTQYF. The CDR3 region has the DNA TGCAGTGCCGCGAGGACTAGCGGTGGAGATACGCAGTATTTT.

This clonotype was seen only a few times. The V gene is TRBV20-1, the J gene TRBJ2-7; 7 positions agree with TRBD1. This CDR3 spans 14 amino acids. With 2 bases clipped from V and 4 bases from J, the junction kept 8 bases outside the gene matches. The V gene's germline CDR1 is DFQATT and CDR2 SNEGSKA (reference sequence). The CDR3 reads CSARKTGSAYEQYV. CDR3 nucleotide sequence: TGCAGTGCTAGAAAGACAGGGAGTGCTTACGAGCAGTACGTC.